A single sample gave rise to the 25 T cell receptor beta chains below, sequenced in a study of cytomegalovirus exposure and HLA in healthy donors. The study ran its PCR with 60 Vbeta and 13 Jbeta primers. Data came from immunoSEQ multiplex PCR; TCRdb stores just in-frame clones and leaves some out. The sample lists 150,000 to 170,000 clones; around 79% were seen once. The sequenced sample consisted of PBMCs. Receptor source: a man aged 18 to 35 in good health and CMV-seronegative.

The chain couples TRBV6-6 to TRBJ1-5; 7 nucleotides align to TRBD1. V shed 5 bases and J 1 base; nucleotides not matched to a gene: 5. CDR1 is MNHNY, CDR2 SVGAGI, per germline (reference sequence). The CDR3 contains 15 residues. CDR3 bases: TGTGCCAGCAGTCTTCAGGGGGTAAGCAATCAGCCCCAGCATTTT. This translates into CASSLQGVSNQPQHF.

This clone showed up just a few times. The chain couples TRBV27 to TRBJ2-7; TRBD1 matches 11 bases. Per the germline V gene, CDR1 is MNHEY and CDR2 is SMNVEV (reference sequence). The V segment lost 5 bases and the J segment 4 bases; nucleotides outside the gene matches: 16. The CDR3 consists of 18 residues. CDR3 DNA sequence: TGTGCCAGCAGTCCTAACCCGTGGACAGGGGGCATATCGTACGAGCAGTACTTC. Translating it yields CASSPNPWTGGISYEQYF.

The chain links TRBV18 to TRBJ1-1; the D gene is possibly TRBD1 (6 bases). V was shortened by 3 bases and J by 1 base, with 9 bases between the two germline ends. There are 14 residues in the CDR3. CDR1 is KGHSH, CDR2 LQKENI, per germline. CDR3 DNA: TGTGCCAGCTCACCGGCAGGGGCGAACACTGAAGCTTTCTTT. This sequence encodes CASSPAGANTEAFF.

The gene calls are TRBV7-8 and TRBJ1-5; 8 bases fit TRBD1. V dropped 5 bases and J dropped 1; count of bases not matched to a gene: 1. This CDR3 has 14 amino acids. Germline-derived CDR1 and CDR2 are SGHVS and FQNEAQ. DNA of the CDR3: TGTGCCAGCAGCGGACAGGGAAGCAATCAGCCCCAGCATTTT. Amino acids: CASSGQGSNQPQHF.

The CDR3 sequence: CASSLAPSSGVGETQYF. In DNA, the CDR3 is TGTGCCAGCAGCTTGGCCCCATCTTCCGGAGTCGGGGAGACCCAGTACTTC. This rearrangement joins TRBV5-5 to TRBJ2-5; D remains unclear. The V end lost 0 bases, the J end lost 5 bases, and 20 bases lay between the germline ends. This CDR3 is 17 amino acids long. Germline loops: CDR1 SGHKS, CDR2 YYEKEE (reference sequence).

This CDR3 reads CASSEPRGEKLFF. CDR3 sequence (DNA): TGTGCCAGCAGTGAACCAAGAGGTGAAAAACTGTTTTTT. The chain uses TRBV2 and TRBJ1-4; D call uncertain. The germline V gene has CDR1 SNHLY and CDR2 FYNNEI. This CDR3 is 13 amino acids long. Trimming stripped 2 bases from V and 7 bases from J, with 8 bases between.

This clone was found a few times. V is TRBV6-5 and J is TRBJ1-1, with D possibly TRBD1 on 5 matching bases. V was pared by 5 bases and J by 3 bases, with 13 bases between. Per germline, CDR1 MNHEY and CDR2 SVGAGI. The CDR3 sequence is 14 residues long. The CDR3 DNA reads TGTGCCAGCAGTGATATGGGGGGAGACACTGAAGCTTTCTTT. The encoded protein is CASSDMGGDTEAFF.

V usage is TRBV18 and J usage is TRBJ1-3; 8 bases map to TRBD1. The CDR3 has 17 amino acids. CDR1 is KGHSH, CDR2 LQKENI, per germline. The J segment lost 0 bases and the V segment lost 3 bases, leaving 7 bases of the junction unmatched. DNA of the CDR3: TGTGCCAGCTCACCGGGACAGGTTATTTTCTCTGGAAACACCATATATTTT. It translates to CASSPGQVIFSGNTIYF. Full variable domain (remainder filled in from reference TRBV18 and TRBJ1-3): NAGVMQNPRHLVRRRGQEARLRCSPMKGHSHVYWYRQLPEEGLKFMVYLQKENIIDESGMPKERFSAEFPKEGPSILRIQQVVRGDSAAYFCASSPGQVIFSGNTIYFGEGSWLTVV.

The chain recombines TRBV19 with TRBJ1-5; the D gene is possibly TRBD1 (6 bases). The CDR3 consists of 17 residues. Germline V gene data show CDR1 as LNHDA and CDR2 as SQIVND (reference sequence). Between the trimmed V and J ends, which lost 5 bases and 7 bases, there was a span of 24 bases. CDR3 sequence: CASSPNGQSYSFQPQHF. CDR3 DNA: TGTGCCAGTAGTCCCAATGGACAGAGCTACTCCTTCCAGCCCCAGCATTTT. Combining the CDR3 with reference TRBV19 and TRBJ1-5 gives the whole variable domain DGGITQSPKYLFRKEGQNVTLSCEQNLNHDAMYWYRQDPGQGLRLIYYSQIVNDFQKGDIAEGYSVSREKKESFPLTVTSAQKNPTAFYLCASSPNGQSYSFQPQHFGDGTRLSIL.

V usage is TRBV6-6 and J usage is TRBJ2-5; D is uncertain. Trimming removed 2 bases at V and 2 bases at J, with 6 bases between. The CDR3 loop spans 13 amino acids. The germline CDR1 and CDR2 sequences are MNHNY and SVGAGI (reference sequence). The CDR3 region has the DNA TGTGCCAGCAGTTACGGCAGTCAAGAGACCCAGTACTTC. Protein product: CASSYGSQETQYF.

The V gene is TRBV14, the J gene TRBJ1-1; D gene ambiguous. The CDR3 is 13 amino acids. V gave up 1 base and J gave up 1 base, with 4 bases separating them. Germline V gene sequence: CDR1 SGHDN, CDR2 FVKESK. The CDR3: CASSQAGNTEAFF. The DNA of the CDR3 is TGTGCCAGCAGCCAAGCGGGGAACACTGAAGCTTTCTTT.

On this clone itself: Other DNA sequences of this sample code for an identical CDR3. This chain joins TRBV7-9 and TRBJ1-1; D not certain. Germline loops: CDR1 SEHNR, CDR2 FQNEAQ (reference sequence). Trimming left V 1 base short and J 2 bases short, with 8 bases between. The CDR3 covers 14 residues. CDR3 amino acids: CASSLDPVNTEAFF. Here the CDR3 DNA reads TGTGCCAGCAGCTTAGACCCGGTTAACACTGAAGCTTTCTTT. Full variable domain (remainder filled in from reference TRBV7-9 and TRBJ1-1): DTGVSQNPRHKITKRGQNVTFRCDPISEHNRLYWYRQTLGQGPEFLTYFQNEAQLEKSRLLSDRFSAERPKGSFSTLEIQRTEQGDSAMYLCASSLDPVNTEAFFGQGTRLTVV.

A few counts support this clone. CDR3 coding DNA: TGCGCCAGTAGTACCGGGACAGGAAATGAAAAACTGTTTTTT. Its protein product is CASSTGTGNEKLFF. The chain links TRBV5-1 to TRBJ1-4; 8 nucleotides align to TRBD1. The CDR3 has 14 amino acids. CDR1 SGHRS and CDR2 YFSETQ come from the germline V gene. V shed 8 bases, J shed 5 bases, and the junction held 8 bases outside the gene matches.

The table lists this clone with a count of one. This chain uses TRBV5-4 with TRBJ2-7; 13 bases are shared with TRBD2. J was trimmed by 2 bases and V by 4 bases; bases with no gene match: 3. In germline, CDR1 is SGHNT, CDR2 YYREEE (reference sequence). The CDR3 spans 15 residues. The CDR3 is CASSKTSGGPYEQYF. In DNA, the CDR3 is TGTGCCAGCAGCAAGACTAGCGGGGGGCCCTACGAGCAGTACTTC.

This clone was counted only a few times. The CDR3 DNA is TGTGCCAGCAGTGAACAGCGGGGGGGCACAGATACGCAGTATTTT. Amino acids: CASSEQRGGTDTQYF. The chain links TRBV2 to TRBJ2-3, with 9 bases identical to TRBD2. CDR1 is SNHLY, CDR2 FYNNEI, per germline. The CDR3 is made up of 15 amino acids. After removal of 2 bases from V and 1 base from J, the junction contained 1 base not matched to a gene. The full variable domain, in which reference TRBV2 and TRBJ2-3 provide the parts outside the CDR3, is EPEVTQTPSHQVTQMGQEVILRCVPISNHLYFYWYRQILGQKVEFLVSFYNNEISEKSEIFDDQFSVERPDGSNFTLKIRSTKLEDSAMYFCASSEQRGGTDTQYFGPGTRLTVL.

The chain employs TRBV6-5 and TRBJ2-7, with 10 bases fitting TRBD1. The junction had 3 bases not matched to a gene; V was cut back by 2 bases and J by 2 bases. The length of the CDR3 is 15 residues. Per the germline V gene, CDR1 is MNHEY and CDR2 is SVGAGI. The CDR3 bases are TGTGCCAGCAGTTACCGGGACAGGGGTCCCTACGAGCAGTACGTC. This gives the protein CASSYRDRGPYEQYV.

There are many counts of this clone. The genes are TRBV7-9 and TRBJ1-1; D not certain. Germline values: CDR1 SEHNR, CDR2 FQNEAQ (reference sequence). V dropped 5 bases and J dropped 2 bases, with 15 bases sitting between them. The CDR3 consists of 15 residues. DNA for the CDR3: TGTGCCAGCAGCCCAGAGGGAGCCACTAACACTGAAGCTTTCTTT. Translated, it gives CASSPEGATNTEAFF.

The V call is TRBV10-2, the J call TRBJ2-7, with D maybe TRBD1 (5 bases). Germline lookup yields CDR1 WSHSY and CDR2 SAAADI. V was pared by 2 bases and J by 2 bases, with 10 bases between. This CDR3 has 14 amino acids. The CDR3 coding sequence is TGCGCCAGCAGTGAGGCAGGGCCGACCTACGAGCAGTACGTC. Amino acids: CASSEAGPTYEQYV.

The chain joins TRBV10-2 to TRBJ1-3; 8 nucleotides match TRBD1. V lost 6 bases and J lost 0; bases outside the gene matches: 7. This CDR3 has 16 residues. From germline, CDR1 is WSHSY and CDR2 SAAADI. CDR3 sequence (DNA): TGCGCCAGCAGCTCGGACAGGGTCTTCTCTGGAAACACCATATATTTT. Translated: CASSSDRVFSGNTIYF.

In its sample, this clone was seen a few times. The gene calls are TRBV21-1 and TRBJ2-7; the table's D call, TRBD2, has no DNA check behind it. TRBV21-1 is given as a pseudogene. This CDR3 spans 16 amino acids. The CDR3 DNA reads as TGTGCCAGCAGCCCAACGGAAGGACTGCCCTCCTACGAGCAGTACGTC. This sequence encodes CASSPTEGLPSYEQYV.

As DNA, the CDR3 is TGTGCCAGCAGCTTCACCGCAGGGGGGTCTTATGGCTACACCTTC. Amino acids: CASSFTAGGSYGYTF. The chain combines TRBV7-2 with TRBJ1-2; TRBD1 aligns across 7 bases. The CDR3 loop spans 15 amino acids. After removal of 3 bases from V and 5 bases from J, the junction contained 9 bases not matched to a gene. CDR1 and CDR2 from the germline V gene are SGHTA and FQGNSA. Supplemented by reference TRBV7-2 and TRBJ1-2, the full variable domain reads GAGVSQSPSNKVTEKGKDVELRCDPISGHTALYWYRQSLGQGLEFLIYFQGNSAPDKSGLPSDRFSAERTGGSVSTLTIQRTQQEDSAVYLCASSFTAGGSYGYTFGSGTRLTVV.

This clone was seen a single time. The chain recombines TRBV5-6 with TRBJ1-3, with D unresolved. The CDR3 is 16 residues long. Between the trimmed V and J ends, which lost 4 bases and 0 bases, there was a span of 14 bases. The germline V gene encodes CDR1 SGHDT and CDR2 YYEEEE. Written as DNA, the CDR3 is TGTGCCAGCAGCCGCCGAGGGCTGATCTCTGGAAACACCATATATTTT. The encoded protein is CASSRRGLISGNTIYF. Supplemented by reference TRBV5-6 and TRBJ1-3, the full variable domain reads DAGVTQSPTHLIKTRGQQVTLRCSPKSGHDTVSWYQQALGQGPQFIFQYYEEEERQRGNFPDRFSGHQFPNYSSELNVNALLLGDSALYLCASSRRGLISGNTIYFGEGSWLTVV.

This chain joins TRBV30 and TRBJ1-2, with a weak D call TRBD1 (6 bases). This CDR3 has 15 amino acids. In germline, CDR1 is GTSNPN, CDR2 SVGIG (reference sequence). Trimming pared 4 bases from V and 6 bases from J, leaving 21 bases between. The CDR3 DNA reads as TGTGCCTGGAATCCCGCCGGACAGAGGCGAGATGGCTACACCTTC. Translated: CAWNPAGQRRDGYTF.

The CDR3 loop reads CAISEGTGFNYGYTF. CDR3 coding DNA: TGTGCCATCAGTGAAGGGACAGGGTTCAACTATGGCTACACCTTC. The chain couples TRBV10-3 to TRBJ1-2; 9 positions match TRBD1. CDR1 and CDR2 (germline): ENHRY, SYGVKD. J gave up 2 bases and V 3 bases, and 4 bases lay outside the gene matches. The CDR3 spans 15 residues.

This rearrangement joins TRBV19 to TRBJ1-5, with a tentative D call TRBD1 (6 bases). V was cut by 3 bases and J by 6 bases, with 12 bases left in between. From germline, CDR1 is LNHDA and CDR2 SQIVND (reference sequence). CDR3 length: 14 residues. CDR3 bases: TGTGCCAGTAGTATTGGGGGCGCAGGTCAGCCCCAGCATTTT. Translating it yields CASSIGGAGQPQHF.